This T cell receptor beta chain was sequenced in a study of T cell repertoires in cytomegalovirus infection. For the study at large: From public TCR beta signatures came an indication of both CMV infection and matching HLA type.

TCRdb re-derived calls from the reads in MiXCR, one entry per CDR3 protein. Altogether under 300,000 distinct CDR3 sequences are present, approximately 13% being singletons, with the ten largest covering 1.6%. V gave up 5 bases and J gave up 8 bases, with 21 bases separating them. The CDR3 is made up of 15 amino acids. CDR1 is SGHTA and CDR2 is FQGNSA in the germline V gene. Whole-study results and caveats: Ex vivo, HLA-C-restricted CMV-specific TCR beta clonotypes prevailed over the rest of the response. Of the TCR beta families, the public ones yielded a cumulative frequency that identified carriers of CMV plus the relevant HLA.

This clonotype was observed at least ten times. What it recognizes is unknown. The sequence derives from a human donor in good health (CMV status not recorded). Some clones in this sample may be carry-over from other donors' samples. Sequencing was performed on PBMCs. The chain employs TRBV7-2 and TRBJ1-2; no clear D. The CDR3 region has the DNA TGTGCCAGCAGCCTCACACAGAGCCGCCGGGAGGGCTACACCTTC. It encodes CASSLTQSRREGYTF.